Reported below is one T cell receptor beta chain. The V gene's germline CDR1 is SGHRS and CDR2 YFSETQ. Germline trimming cut 0 bases from V and 5 bases from J; bases unmatched to any gene: 2. This CDR3 contains 14 residues. The study drew participants aged about 18 to 95 years from some 24 US areas. The data derive from a study of blood T cell repertoires in COVID-19. For the study at large: Italy, Spain and the United States were the sources of the convalescent and acute COVID-19 samples. PBMCs, B-cell-depleted T cells, or T cells were the source of the cDNA or gDNA that made up the material.

In the original analysis: Amplification of reference gene primers was used by the study to estimate nucleated cell counts. Sequencing was performed with immunoSEQ multiplex PCR; in TCRdb, only in-frame clones are kept and a portion is missing. V, J and clone size reflect that table, while D and trimming were determined from the DNA. The table has fewer than 350,000 clones, about nine tenths seen once. The clonotype originates from a woman aged 40 to 50 with acute COVID-19. The sequencing sample was made of PBMCs or T cells enriched from blood (not recorded which). The chain couples TRBV5-1 to TRBJ1-2; the match to TRBD1 covers 9 bases. CDR3 bases: TGCGCCAGCAGCTTGGATGGGACAGGGTATGGCTACACCTTC. Translating gives CASSLDGTGYGYTF.